This T cell receptor (beta chain) was found in a study of PD-1 blockade in classical Hodgkin lymphoma. For the study at large: Every 2 weeks, patients had 3 mg/kg nivolumab intravenously.

Details on this clone: Its antigen remains unidentified.

CDR1 is MDHEN, CDR2 SYDVKM, per germline. CDR3 length: 16 amino acids. Trimming removed 1 base from V and 2 bases from J, with 13 bases in between. Overall study findings and caveats: Baseline TCR diversity was reportedly lower in newly diagnosed patients than in healthy donors. It was reported as lower still in relapsed/refractory patients.

Every patient was affected by relapse after autologous stem cell transplantation, while exposure to brentuximab vedotin was not uniform. Best responses were complete response, partial response or progressive disease. The data were produced by immunoSEQ multiplex PCR, yet TCRdb's version contains in-frame clones alone and is incomplete. The sample carries about 12,000 clones, around 92% recorded once. The J gene is TRBJ2-3, the V gene TRBV28; D perhaps matches TRBD1 (6 bases). The input for sequencing was peripheral blood mononuclear cells (PBMCs), taken at baseline. The clonotype was recovered from a human donor with classical Hodgkin lymphoma. The CDR3 nucleotides are TGTGCCAGCAGTTTATCCACAGGGATTCCCACAGATACGCAGTATTTT. This codes for CASSLSTGIPTDTQYF.